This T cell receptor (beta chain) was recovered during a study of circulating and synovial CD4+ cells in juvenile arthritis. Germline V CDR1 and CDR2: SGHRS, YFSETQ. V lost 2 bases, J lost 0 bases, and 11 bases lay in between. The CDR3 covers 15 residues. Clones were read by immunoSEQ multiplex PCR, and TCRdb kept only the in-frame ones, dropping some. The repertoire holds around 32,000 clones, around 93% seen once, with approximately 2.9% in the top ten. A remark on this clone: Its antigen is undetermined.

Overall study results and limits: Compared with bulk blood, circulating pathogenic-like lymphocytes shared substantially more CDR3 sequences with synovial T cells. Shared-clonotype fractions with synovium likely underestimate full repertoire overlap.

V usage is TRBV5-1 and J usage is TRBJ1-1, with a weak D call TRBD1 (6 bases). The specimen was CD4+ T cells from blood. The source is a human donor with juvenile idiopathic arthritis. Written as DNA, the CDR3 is TGCGCCAGCAGCTTAGGACAGAATTTGAACACTGAAGCTTTCTTT. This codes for CASSLGQNLNTEAFF.